The clone carrying this TCR beta chain was observed a handful of times. RNA transcripts provided the source from which TCR beta CDR3 regions were amplified. First-round RT-PCR with HTBI primers amplified the TCR CDR3 region. TCRdb itself ran the multiplex PCR reads through MiXCR, one entry per CDR3 protein. This sample yields 600,000 or so distinct CDR3 sequences, of which 46% are seen a single time; 8.2% belongs to the top ten. The sample belongs to a study of T cells in Graves' hyperthyroidism and ophthalmopathy. The clonotype originates from a woman aged 18-29 years with Graves' hyperthyroidism. Sequencing was carried out using peripheral blood or thyroid tissue (not recorded which).

The CDR3 here is CSSLQFSGGYTF. In DNA form, the CDR3 reads TGCAGCTCCCTACAATTTAGTGGAGGCTACACCTTC. V and J are TRBV29-1 and TRBJ1-2; D remains unclear. This CDR3 has 12 amino acids. Germline V lookup: CDR1 SQVTM, CDR2 ANQGSEA. Trimming pared 8 bases from V and 8 bases from J, leaving 18 bases between.